The clone carrying this T cell receptor beta chain was counted once. Its target is not known. The sample belongs to a study of T cell repertoires in cytomegalovirus infection. The wider study: Researchers turned to recently identified HLA-C-restricted CMV epitopes as well as well-studied HLA-B-restricted ones. CMV infection and matching HLA type were both indicated by public TCR beta signatures.

The CDR3 has 18 amino acids. V lost 0 bases to trimming and J lost 4 bases; unmatched junction nucleotides: 13. CDR1 and CDR2 (germline): MNHEY, SVGAGI. TCRdb fed the reads into MiXCR, producing one record per CDR3 protein. There are roughly 800,000 distinct CDR3 sequences in the sample; approximately 32% occur only once, and 10% to 15% lies in the top ten. Study-wide findings and caveats: Across the ex vivo response, the dominant clonotypes were HLA-C-restricted CMV-specific TCR beta clonotypes.

The sequences come from cultured CD8+ T cells from PBMCs, collected from culture after CMV antigen stimulation. V gene TRBV6-5 combines with J gene TRBJ1-1, with TRBD1 matching 8 bases. The sequence was obtained from a human donor in good health (CMV status not recorded). Some clones in this sample may be carry-over from other donors' samples. CDR3 sequence: CASSYSSGGAPWGTEAFF. The CDR3 DNA reads TGTGCCAGCAGTTACTCCTCAGGGGGCGCCCCTTGGGGCACTGAAGCTTTCTTT.